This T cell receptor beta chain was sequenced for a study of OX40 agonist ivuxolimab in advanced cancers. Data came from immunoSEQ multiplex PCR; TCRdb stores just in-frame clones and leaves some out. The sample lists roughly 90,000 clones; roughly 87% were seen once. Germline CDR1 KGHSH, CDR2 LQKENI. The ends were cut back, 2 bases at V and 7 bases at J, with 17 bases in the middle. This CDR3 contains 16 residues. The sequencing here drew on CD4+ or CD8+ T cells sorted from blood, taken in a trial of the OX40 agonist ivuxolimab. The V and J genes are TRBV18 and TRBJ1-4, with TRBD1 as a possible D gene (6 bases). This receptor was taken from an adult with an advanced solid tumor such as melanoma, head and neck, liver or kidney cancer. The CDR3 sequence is CASSPDTGRVSEKLFF. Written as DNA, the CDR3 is TGTGCCAGCTCACCAGACACAGGGAGAGTGAGTGAAAAACTGTTTTTT.